Listed below are T cell receptor beta chains from one sample, sequenced in a study of CD8+CD57+ T cells in acquired aplastic anemia. TCRdb re-analysed the reads in MiXCR, keeping a single row per CDR3 protein. The sample shows hundreds of thousands of distinct CDR3 sequences, around 30% of them seen only once. Sequenced sample: sorted CD4+, CD8+, or CD8+CD57+ T cells (not recorded which) from PBMCs. All receptors derive from a human donor with aplastic anemia. Both conserved end residues are trimmed from each CDR3. Each record gives: V gene, J gene, D gene, CDR3 protein. The D gene is left open where the match is weak.

v_call: TRBV4-2; j_call: TRBJ1-6; d_call: TRBD1; cdr3_aa: ASSQESGTGYSPLH
v_call: TRBV6-1; j_call: TRBJ1-5; d_call: -; cdr3_aa: ASRSGHLGDQPQH
v_call: TRBV19; j_call: TRBJ1-2; d_call: -; cdr3_aa: ASTALTANYGYT
v_call: TRBV20-1; j_call: TRBJ2-1; d_call: TRBD2; cdr3_aa: SAPGGSYNEQF
v_call: TRBV29-1; j_call: TRBJ1-2; d_call: -; cdr3_aa: SVGLTGYGYT
v_call: TRBV24-1; j_call: TRBJ2-5; d_call: -; cdr3_aa: AKESETQY
v_call: TRBV14; j_call: TRBJ1-5; d_call: -; cdr3_aa: ASSKGPGQPQH
v_call: TRBV12-5; j_call: TRBJ2-5; d_call: -; cdr3_aa: ASGLTETQY
v_call: TRBV5-1; j_call: TRBJ2-1; d_call: -; cdr3_aa: ASSWSNEQF
v_call: TRBV9; j_call: TRBJ1-5; d_call: TRBD1; cdr3_aa: ASSGGQGQPQH
v_call: TRBV20-1; j_call: TRBJ1-2; d_call: -; cdr3_aa: SADGPSSNYGYT
v_call: TRBV19; j_call: TRBJ1-2; d_call: -; cdr3_aa: ASSPPGGGHT
v_call: TRBV15; j_call: TRBJ1-1; d_call: -; cdr3_aa: ATSSKTGNTEAF
v_call: TRBV20-1; j_call: TRBJ2-5; d_call: TRBD2; cdr3_aa: SALSGGALETQY
v_call: TRBV11-2; j_call: TRBJ2-3; d_call: TRBD2; cdr3_aa: ASSFRTASSGGSDTQY
v_call: TRBV15; j_call: TRBJ1-2; d_call: -; cdr3_aa: ATSSRTGDYGYT
v_call: TRBV20-1; j_call: TRBJ1-2; d_call: -; cdr3_aa: SARDSGGPYGYT
v_call: TRBV5-8; j_call: TRBJ1-5; d_call: -; cdr3_aa: ASSLYGRGSQPQH
v_call: TRBV5-1; j_call: TRBJ1-2; d_call: -; cdr3_aa: ASSLDLWGSYGYT
v_call: TRBV7-6; j_call: TRBJ2-3; d_call: -; cdr3_aa: ASSSSGASTDTQY
v_call: TRBV15; j_call: TRBJ1-2; d_call: TRBD1; cdr3_aa: ATSRGGQGPLGVSYT
v_call: TRBV3-1; j_call: TRBJ1-4; d_call: TRBD1; cdr3_aa: ASSQGDREKLF
v_call: TRBV20-1; j_call: TRBJ2-1; d_call: TRBD1; cdr3_aa: SATPTGSSYNEQF
v_call: TRBV19; j_call: TRBJ2-2; d_call: -; cdr3_aa: ASSMNYYTGELF
v_call: TRBV19; j_call: TRBJ2-2; d_call: -; cdr3_aa: ASSSAGGELF
v_call: TRBV10-3; j_call: TRBJ1-3; d_call: -; cdr3_aa: AISPAQGAGNTIY
v_call: TRBV7-8; j_call: TRBJ1-2; d_call: TRBD1; cdr3_aa: ASSLGTGVYGYT